Reported below is one T cell receptor (beta chain). Its matching antigen is unknown. The data derive from a study of T cells in Graves' hyperthyroidism and ophthalmopathy. About the research overall: Peripheral blood draws took place at initial diagnosis, ahead of any treatment. Findings and caveats of the study: Researchers found most expanded thyroid clonotypes above 0.001 in blood as well.

CDR1 and CDR2 (germline): SGDLS, YYNGEE. With 0 bases removed from V and 3 bases from J, the gap between germline ends came to 7 bases. The CDR3 has 14 residues. Authors of the study amplified TCR beta CDR3 regions from RNA transcripts. Carried out on the TCR CDR3, a first-round RT-PCR used the HTBI primer set. TCRdb redid the calling of the multiplex PCR reads with MiXCR, one entry per CDR3 protein. The sample comprises 300,000 to 450,000 distinct CDR3 sequences, approximately 14% of which are singletons, and around 20% rests with the top ten. This rearrangement joins TRBV9 to TRBJ1-5; D uncertain. This TCR was sampled from a woman aged 25-40 years with Graves' ophthalmopathy. Material for sequencing was blood. The CDR3, as DNA: TGTGCCAGCAGCGTAGAGGCCTACAATCAGCCCCAGCATTTT. Protein sequence: CASSVEAYNQPQHF.